The 20 T cell receptor beta chains given below trace back to one sample, sequenced in a study of cytomegalovirus exposure and HLA in healthy donors. PCR amplification relied on 60 Vbeta primers (plus 13 Jbeta primers). This table comes from immunoSEQ multiplex PCR, and its TCRdb copy is limited to in-frame clones, with some not included. The data hold under 200,000 clones, with under 80% observed a single time. Sequenced sample: PBMCs. The origin of the receptors is a female donor in good health and CMV-seronegative.

This clone was counted between two and nine times. V usage is TRBV5-1 and J usage is TRBJ2-5; the match to TRBD1 covers 8 bases. With 6 bases clipped from V and 4 bases from J, the junction kept 11 bases outside the gene matches. Germline V lookup: CDR1 SGHRS, CDR2 YFSETQ. This CDR3 is built from 15 residues. For the CDR3, the DNA is TGCGCCAGCACTAAGAGGGGGACAGGCTTAGAGACCCAGTACTTC. Translated: CASTKRGTGLETQYF. The variable domain in full, completed from reference TRBV5-1 and TRBJ2-5, reads KAGVTQTPRYLIKTRGQQVTLSCSPISGHRSVSWYQQTPGQGLQFLFEYFSETQRNKGNFPGRFSGRQFSNSRSEMNVSTLELGDSALYLCASTKRGTGLETQYFGPGTRLLVL.

The chain uses TRBV9 and TRBJ1-5; TRBD1 matches at 9 bases. The germline V gene encodes CDR1 SGDLS and CDR2 YYNGEE. The trim removed 4 bases at V and 7 bases at J, leaving 6 bases unmatched. The CDR3 has 14 residues. CDR3 sequence (DNA): TGTGCCAGCAGCAAGGACAGGGGCCCCCAGCCCCAGCATTTT. Protein product: CASSKDRGPQPQHF.

V gene TRBV5-1 combines with J gene TRBJ2-7; 8 nucleotides agree with TRBD1. Trimming removed 7 bases from V and 0 bases from J; junction bases left unmatched: 3. In germline, CDR1 is SGHRS, CDR2 YFSETQ. This CDR3 comprises 13 residues. This CDR3 reads CASRQGSSYEQYF. The CDR3 DNA reads TGCGCCAGCCGACAGGGGAGCTCCTACGAGCAGTACTTC.

Remarks on this clone: Other nucleotide sequences in the sample specify the same CDR3. The chain carries TRBV7-9 and TRBJ1-5; 7 bases fit TRBD1. CDR3 length: 14 residues. Germline trimming cut 3 bases from V and 2 bases from J; bases unmatched to any gene: 1. CDR1 is SEHNR, CDR2 FQNEAQ, per germline (reference sequence). CDR3 bases: TGTGCCAGCAGCTTCGGACAGGGCAATCAGCCCCAGCATTTT. Amino acid sequence: CASSFGQGNQPQHF.

The rearrangement links TRBV29-1 to TRBJ2-3; 10 nucleotides line up with TRBD2. The CDR3 contains 14 residues. Germline CDR1 and CDR2: SQVTM and ANQGSEA. V gave up 3 bases and J gave up 5 bases; unmatched junction bases: 5. The CDR3 region is CSVEPGLAKDTQYF. In DNA form, the CDR3 reads TGCAGCGTTGAGCCGGGACTAGCGAAAGATACGCAGTATTTT.

The chain combines TRBV9 with TRBJ2-1, with 7 bases matching TRBD1. With 0 bases clipped from V and 3 bases from J, the junction kept 6 bases outside the gene matches. This CDR3 has 16 amino acids. The germline gives CDR1 SGDLS, CDR2 YYNGEE. CDR3 in amino acids: CASSVDQTGFYNEQFF. CDR3 sequence (DNA): TGTGCCAGCAGCGTAGACCAGACAGGGTTCTACAATGAGCAGTTCTTC.

The chain combines TRBV9 with TRBJ2-2; D may be TRBD1 (6 bases). Germline assignment: CDR1 SGDLS and CDR2 YYNGEE. This CDR3 region has 16 residues. Deletions cut 0 bases from V and 0 bases from J, with 9 bases between. The chain's CDR3 is CASSVAGGANTGELFF. For the CDR3, the DNA is TGTGCCAGCAGCGTAGCTGGGGGCGCGAACACCGGGGAGCTGTTTTTT.

This clone was counted a single time. This sequence joins TRBV19 and TRBJ2-1, with 10 nucleotides matching TRBD1. Germline V gene lookup returns CDR1 LNHDA and CDR2 SQIVND (reference sequence). The CDR3 runs 17 residues. The ends lost 7 bases at V and 4 bases at J; junction bases unmatched: 13. The CDR3: CASTGEGQGGYYNEQFF. For the CDR3, the DNA is TGTGCCAGTACCGGAGAAGGACAGGGGGGATATTACAATGAGCAGTTCTTC.

The rearrangement uses TRBV19 and TRBJ1-5; 9 bases line up with TRBD1. CDR1 and CDR2 (germline): LNHDA, SQIVND (reference sequence). This CDR3 contains 13 residues. The CDR3 reads CGRTGVRNQPQHF. CDR3 DNA: TGTGGAAGGACAGGGGTGCGCAATCAGCCCCAGCATTTT.

V and J are TRBV30 and TRBJ1-1; D might be TRBD1 (6 bases). CDR3 length: 14 amino acids. Germline V CDR1 and CDR2: GTSNPN, SVGIG (reference sequence). Trimming pared 5 bases from V and 5 bases from J, leaving 18 bases between. The CDR3 region is CAWGLRGRGTEAFF. Here the CDR3 DNA reads TGTGCCTGGGGTCTCAGGGGCAGAGGGACTGAAGCTTTCTTT.

This rearrangement joins TRBV7-2 to TRBJ2-1; 7 bases line up with TRBD2. This CDR3 comprises 13 residues. Germline V lookup: CDR1 SGHTA, CDR2 FQGNSA. V lost 8 bases to trimming and J lost 5 bases; unmatched junction nucleotides: 6. As DNA, the CDR3 is TGTGCCAGCCGCCTCGGGACTAACAATGAGCAGTTCTTC. Translation gives CASRLGTNNEQFF.

This chain connects TRBV7-3 to TRBJ2-7; 13 bases align to TRBD2. V was pared by 5 bases and J by 5 bases, with 3 bases of the junction left unmatched. The germline gives CDR1 SGHTA, CDR2 FQGTGA. This CDR3 contains 14 residues. CDR3 DNA: TGTGCCAGCAGCCCCGGGACTAGCGGGGACGAGCAGTACTTC. Translating it yields CASSPGTSGDEQYF. Variable domain in full (rest from reference TRBV7-3 and TRBJ2-7): GAGVSQTPSNKVTEKGKYVELRCDPISGHTALYWYRQSLGQGPEFLIYFQGTGAADDSGLPNDRFFAVRPEGSVSTLKIQRTERGDSAVYLCASSPGTSGDEQYFGPGTRLTVT.

This chain joins TRBV7-6 and TRBJ1-6; the match to TRBD1 covers 10 bases. The junction had 0 bases not matched to a gene; V was cut back by 1 base and J by 6 bases. CDR1 and CDR2 from the germline V gene are SGHVS and FNYEAQ. CDR3 length: 15 amino acids. The CDR3 nucleotides are TGTGCCAGCAGCTTAGGGGACAGGGGTAATTCACCCCTCCACTTT. Translation gives CASSLGDRGNSPLHF.

The chain employs TRBV6-4 and TRBJ2-1, with D tentatively TRBD1 (6 bases). CDR1 and CDR2 (germline): MRHNA, SNTAGT. CDR3 length: 17 residues. Trimming took off 3 bases at V and 2 bases at J, with 17 bases between the two ends. The chain's CDR3 is CASSEGASFMTYNEQFF. The CDR3 coding sequence is TGTGCCAGCAGTGAGGGGGCTAGCTTCATGACCTACAATGAGCAGTTCTTC.

The V call is TRBV10-3, the J call TRBJ2-1, with D tentatively TRBD1 (5 bases). The CDR3 totals 14 residues. The V and J ends lost 9 bases and 2 bases respectively, with 14 bases between them. The germline V gene encodes CDR1 ENHRY and CDR2 SYGVKD. CDR3 in amino acids: CAMVGQGAYNEQFF. The CDR3 DNA is TGTGCCATGGTCGGACAAGGGGCCTACAATGAGCAGTTCTTC.

The chain has TRBV5-1 and TRBJ2-5, with a weak D call TRBD2 (7 bases). The CDR3 is made up of 14 amino acids. CDR1 is SGHRS, CDR2 YFSETQ, per germline. V was pared by 4 bases and J by 3 bases, with 13 bases between. In nucleotides, the CDR3 is TGCGCCAGCAGCAAACGGGGGGCTGAAGAGACCCAGTACTTC. This gives the protein CASSKRGAEETQYF.

This clone appeared once. The V call is TRBV9, the J call TRBJ2-7; TRBD2 is a possible D gene (5 bases). CDR3 size: 16 residues. Deletions cut 4 bases from V and 3 bases from J, with 20 bases between. Germline V CDR1 and CDR2: SGDLS, YYNGEE. CDR3 sequence reads: CASSPTPDSMNYEQYF. CDR3 nucleotide sequence: TGTGCCAGCAGCCCTACACCGGACTCGATGAACTACGAGCAGTACTTC.

The chain carries TRBV10-3 and TRBJ1-2; unclear D gene. CDR1 and CDR2 (germline): ENHRY, SYGVKD. This CDR3 is built from 13 residues. Trimming took off 0 bases at V and 8 bases at J, with 10 bases between the two ends. The CDR3, as DNA: TGTGCCATCAGTGAGTCGGGAGCTGGCGGCTACACCTTC. This translates into CAISESGAGGYTF.

This clone has a handful of counts. In DNA form, the CDR3 reads TGTGCCAGTAGTATAAGCGGGAGCCCCTACAATGAGCAGTTCTTC. As protein: CASSISGSPYNEQFF. The chain combines TRBV19 with TRBJ2-1, with 8 bases fitting TRBD2. The junction had 2 bases not matched to a gene; V was cut back by 2 bases and J by 2 bases. The CDR3 has 15 amino acids. Germline V gene lookup returns CDR1 LNHDA and CDR2 SQIVND (reference sequence).

The genes are TRBV25-1 and TRBJ2-5, with unresolved D. Germline assignment: CDR1 MGHDK and CDR2 SYGVNS. Trimming removed 2 bases at V and 1 base at J, with 14 bases between. This CDR3 has 16 residues. CDR3 sequence reads: CASSEHFGGSQETQYF. CDR3 in DNA: TGTGCCAGCAGTGAACATTTCGGCGGATCCCAAGAGACCCAGTACTTC.